Presented here are 17 T cell receptor beta chains from one specimen sequenced in a study of blood T cell repertoires in COVID-19 (TCRdb year 2020). The library was produced with the immunoSEQ multiplex PCR assay. TCRdb took this table from immuneACCESS and kept in-frame rearrangements with V and J called. Such tables lack part of the clones; where checked against another copy, unresolved V genes explain under half of the gap, and the rest is unexplained. The sample table records 65,000 to 90,000 clones; roughly 82% of these occur just once. More than 9% of the sample rests with the top ten. Sample: peripheral blood. Source of these receptors: a man aged 60 to 75 with acute or convalescent COVID-19.

The chain recombines TRBV11-2 with TRBJ2-7, with 10 bases identical to TRBD2. The CDR3 is 15 residues long. V dropped 6 bases and J dropped 6; count of bases not matched to a gene: 11. Germline assignment: CDR1 SGHAT and CDR2 FQNNGV. CDR3 loop: CASSSLSGRRGEQYF. CDR3 nucleotide sequence: TGTGCCAGCAGTTCCCTTAGCGGGAGGAGAGGCGAGCAGTACTTC.

The rearrangement links TRBV28 to TRBJ1-2, with D possibly being TRBD1 (5 bases). Trimming took off 4 bases at V and 5 bases at J, with 8 bases between the two ends. The CDR3 contains 12 residues. In germline, CDR1 is MDHEN, CDR2 SYDVKM. CDR3 loop: CASSYDRYGYTF. The CDR3 DNA reads as TGTGCCAGCAGTTACGACAGATATGGCTACACCTTC.

V gene TRBV28 combines with J gene TRBJ2-7, with D perhaps TRBD2 (5 bases). Trimming stripped 4 bases from V and 4 bases from J, with 17 bases between. The germline CDR1 and CDR2 sequences are MDHEN and SYDVKM. The CDR3 has 15 residues. The CDR3 is CASSSPRYSGYEQYF. The CDR3 nucleotides are TGTGCCAGCAGTTCGCCCCGTTACAGCGGTTACGAGCAGTACTTC.

This sequence joins TRBV7-9 and TRBJ2-7; D might be TRBD2 (7 bases). The germline V and J ends were trimmed by 5 bases and 5 bases, with 19 bases remaining between them. Germline V lookup: CDR1 SEHNR, CDR2 FQNEAQ (reference sequence). This CDR3 region has 15 residues. Written as DNA, the CDR3 is TGTGCCAGCAGCACCAGTGCGGGGGCCGTCCACGAGCAGTACTTC. It is translated as CASSTSAGAVHEQYF.

This clone was recorded once. The chain has TRBV5-6 and TRBJ1-4; unclear D gene. The CDR3 spans 11 residues. The ends were cut back, 1 base at V and 8 bases at J, with 3 bases in the middle. Germline V gene data show CDR1 as SGHDT and CDR2 as YYEEEE. The CDR3 DNA reads as TGTGCCAGCAGCTTGAGCGAAAAACTGTTTTTT. Its protein product is CASSLSEKLFF.

The gene calls are TRBV11-2 and TRBJ2-2, with D perhaps matching TRBD1 (6 bases). The CDR3 has 15 amino acids. V dropped 2 bases and J dropped 5 bases, with 12 bases sitting between them. The V gene's germline CDR1 is SGHAT and CDR2 FQNNGV. This CDR3 is CASSLMGHLTGELFF. CDR3 nucleotides: TGTGCCAGCAGCTTAATGGGACATCTAACCGGGGAGCTGTTTTTT.

The chain links TRBV14 to TRBJ1-2; no clear D gene. The CDR3 runs 12 residues. V dropped 0 bases and J dropped 7 bases, with 6 bases sitting between them. CDR1 SGHDN and CDR2 FVKESK come from the germline V gene. The chain's CDR3 is CASSQDVGGYTF. The CDR3 nucleotides read TGTGCCAGCAGCCAAGATGTCGGTGGCTACACCTTC.

This clone has only one observation. The J gene is TRBJ2-3, the V gene TRBV12-5; TRBD2 matches at 11 bases. The CDR3 spans 14 residues. V trimming: 8 bases; J trimming: 1 base; junction bases outside the gene matches: 2. CDR1 is LGHNT, CDR2 FRNRAP, per germline. The CDR3, as DNA: TGTGCTAGTAGTAGCGGGGGGGGCACAGATACGCAGTATTTT. Translated, it gives CASSSGGGTDTQYF. The variable domain in full, with the rest retrieved from reference TRBV12-5 and TRBJ2-3, is DARVTQTPRHKVTEMGQEVTMRCQPILGHNTVFWYRQTMMQGLELLAYFRNRAPLDDSGMPKDRFSAEMPDATLATLKIQPSEPRDSAVYFCASSSGGGTDTQYFGPGTRLTVL.

The chain employs TRBV19 and TRBJ2-2, with 13 bases lining up with TRBD2. The V segment lost 0 bases and the J segment 6 bases; nucleotides outside the gene matches: 1. Looked up from germline, CDR1 is LNHDA and CDR2 is SQIVND (reference sequence). The CDR3 extends over 16 amino acids. The CDR3 region is CASSIELAGGPGELFF. In nucleotides, the CDR3 is TGTGCCAGTAGTATAGAACTAGCGGGAGGGCCCGGGGAGCTGTTTTTT.

The chain joins TRBV24-1 to TRBJ2-3, with 8 nucleotides matching TRBD2. The germline gives CDR1 KGHDR, CDR2 SFDVKD. V trimming: 9 bases; J trimming: 2 bases; junction bases outside the gene matches: 9. This CDR3 contains 15 residues. CDR3 sequence reads: CATSATGGYTDTQYF. The CDR3 DNA reads as TGTGCCACCTCAGCCACGGGGGGGTACACAGATACGCAGTATTTT.

V and J are TRBV6-1 and TRBJ1-1; no clear D. CDR3 length: 14 amino acids. The V end was cut by 3 bases, the J end by 7 bases, with 15 bases between. Germline values: CDR1 MNHNS, CDR2 SASEGT. The CDR3 protein is CASSELPPAGEAFF. The CDR3 DNA reads TGTGCCAGCAGTGAGCTACCCCCCGCCGGTGAAGCTTTCTTT.

The genes are TRBV28 and TRBJ2-7; 9 bases are a match to TRBD2. V was pared by 3 bases and J by 4 bases, with 4 bases of the junction left unmatched. Germline V gene lookup returns CDR1 MDHEN and CDR2 SYDVKM. The CDR3 loop spans 14 amino acids. The CDR3 DNA reads TGTGCCAGCAGTTTGGCGGGAGGGCCTTACGAGCAGTACTTC. This sequence encodes CASSLAGGPYEQYF.

Remarks on this clone: Germline is not matched at one junction end, which may reflect a read error. The rearrangement joins TRBV7-7 to TRBJ2-5, with D possibly matching TRBD1 (5 bases). The CDR3 is 17 residues long. Germline CDR1 and CDR2: SSHAT and FNYEAQ (reference sequence). CDR3 sequence: CASSLGLGRPDQETQYF. The DNA of the CDR3 is TGTGCTAGCAGCTTGGGTTTGGGGCGACCAGACCAAGAGACCCAGTACTTC.

This clone was picked up a small number of times. This rearrangement joins TRBV4-1 to TRBJ2-1, with 14 bases aligning to TRBD2. Germline lookup yields CDR1 MGHRA and CDR2 YSYEKL. V shed 1 base, J shed 1 base, and the junction held 9 bases outside the gene matches. There are 20 residues in the CDR3. The CDR3 loop reads CASSQGRLAGGPPSYNEQFF. The CDR3 DNA reads TGCGCCAGCAGCCAAGGAAGACTAGCGGGGGGGCCGCCTTCCTACAATGAGCAGTTCTTC.

The chain combines TRBV30 with TRBJ1-1; TRBD1 matches 8 bases. V dropped 4 bases and J dropped 5; count of bases not matched to a gene: 9. From germline, CDR1 is GTSNPN and CDR2 SVGIG (reference sequence). The CDR3 runs to 14 residues. The CDR3 DNA sequence: TGTGCCTGGATTCCTCCGGACAGGGTAACTGAAGCTTTCTTT. This codes for CAWIPPDRVTEAFF.

This chain links TRBV6-5 with TRBJ1-2; TRBD1 agrees at 8 bases. The J segment lost 4 bases and the V segment lost 11 bases, leaving 9 bases of the junction unmatched. The CDR3 runs 13 residues. Germline values: CDR1 MNHEY, CDR2 SVGAGI. Here the CDR3 reads CAGTWTGTYGYTF. The DNA of the CDR3 is TGTGCCGGCACCTGGACAGGGACCTATGGCTACACCTTC.

This chain uses TRBV28 with TRBJ2-3; a possible D gene is TRBD1 (6 bases). Germline V gene lookup returns CDR1 MDHEN and CDR2 SYDVKM. The ends were cut back, 7 bases at V and 2 bases at J, with 16 bases in the middle. There are 15 residues in the CDR3. The CDR3 nucleotides are TGTGCCAGCATCTCGCCGGGACAACTCACAGATACGCAGTATTTT. Translated: CASISPGQLTDTQYF.